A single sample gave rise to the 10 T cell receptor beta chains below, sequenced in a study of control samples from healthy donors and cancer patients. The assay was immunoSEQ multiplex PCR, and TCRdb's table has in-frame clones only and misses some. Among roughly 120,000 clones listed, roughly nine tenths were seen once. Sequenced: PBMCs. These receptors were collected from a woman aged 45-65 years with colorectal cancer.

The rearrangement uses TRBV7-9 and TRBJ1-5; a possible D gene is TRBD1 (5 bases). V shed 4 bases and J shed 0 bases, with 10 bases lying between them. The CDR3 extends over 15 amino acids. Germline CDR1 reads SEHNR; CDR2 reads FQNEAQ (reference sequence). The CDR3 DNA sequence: TGTGCCAGCAGCTGGGGCCGGGATAGCAATCAGCCCCAGCATTTT. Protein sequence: CASSWGRDSNQPQHF.

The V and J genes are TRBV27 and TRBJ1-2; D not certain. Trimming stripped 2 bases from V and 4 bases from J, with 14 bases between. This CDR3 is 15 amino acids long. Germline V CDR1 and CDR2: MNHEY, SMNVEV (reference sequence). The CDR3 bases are TGTGCCAGCAGTTTAGGAGACCCCGAGGGCTATGGCTACACCTTC. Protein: CASSLGDPEGYGYTF.

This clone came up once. The CDR3 DNA reads TGCGCCAGCAGCTTGGCCCAACCTGGGACCGGGGAGCTGTTTTTT. Translating gives CASSLAQPGTGELFF. The V call is TRBV5-1, the J call TRBJ2-2; no clear D. Germline CDR1 and CDR2: SGHRS and YFSETQ. The CDR3 consists of 15 residues. Trimming removed 0 bases at V and 5 bases at J, with 11 bases between.

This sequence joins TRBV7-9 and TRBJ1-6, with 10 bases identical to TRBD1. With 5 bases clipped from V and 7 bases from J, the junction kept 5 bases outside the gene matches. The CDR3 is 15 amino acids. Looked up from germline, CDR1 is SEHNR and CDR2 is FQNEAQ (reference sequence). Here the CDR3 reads CASSPGTGANSPLHF. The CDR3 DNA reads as TGTGCCAGCAGCCCTGGGACAGGGGCCAATTCACCCCTCCACTTT.

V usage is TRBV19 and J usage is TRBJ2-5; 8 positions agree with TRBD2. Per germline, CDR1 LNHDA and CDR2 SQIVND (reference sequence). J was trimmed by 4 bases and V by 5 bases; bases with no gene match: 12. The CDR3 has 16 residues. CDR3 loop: CASSPQGRGARETQYF. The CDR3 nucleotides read TGTGCCAGTAGTCCCCAGGGGCGGGGGGCTAGAGAGACCCAGTACTTC.

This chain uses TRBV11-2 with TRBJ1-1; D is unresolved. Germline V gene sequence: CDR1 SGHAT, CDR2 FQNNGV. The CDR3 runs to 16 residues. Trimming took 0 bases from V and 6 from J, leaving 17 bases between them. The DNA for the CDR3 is TGTGCCAGCAGCTTAGATTCGCACAGACGTAAATCTGAAGCTTTCTTT. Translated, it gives CASSLDSHRRKSEAFF.

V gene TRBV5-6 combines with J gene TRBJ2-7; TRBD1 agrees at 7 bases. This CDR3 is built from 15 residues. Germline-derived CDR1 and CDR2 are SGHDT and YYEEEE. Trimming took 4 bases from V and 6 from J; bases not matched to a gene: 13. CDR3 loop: CASSLQDRVDAEQYF. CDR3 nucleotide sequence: TGTGCCAGCAGCCTGCAAGACAGGGTAGATGCCGAGCAGTACTTC. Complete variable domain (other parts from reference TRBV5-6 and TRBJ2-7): DAGVTQSPTHLIKTRGQQVTLRCSPKSGHDTVSWYQQALGQGPQFIFQYYEEEERQRGNFPDRFSGHQFPNYSSELNVNALLLGDSALYLCASSLQDRVDAEQYFGPGTRLTVT.

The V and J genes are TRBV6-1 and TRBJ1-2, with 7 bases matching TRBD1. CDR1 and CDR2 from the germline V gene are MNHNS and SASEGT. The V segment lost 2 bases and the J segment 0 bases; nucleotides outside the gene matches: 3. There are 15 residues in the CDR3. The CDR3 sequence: CASSEWGTANYGYTF. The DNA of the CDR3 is TGTGCCAGCAGTGAATGGGGGACAGCTAACTATGGCTACACCTTC.

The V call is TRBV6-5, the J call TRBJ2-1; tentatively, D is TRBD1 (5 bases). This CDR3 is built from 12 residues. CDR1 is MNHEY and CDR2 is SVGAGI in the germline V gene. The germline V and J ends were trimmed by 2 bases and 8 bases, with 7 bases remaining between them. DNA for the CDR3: TGTGCCAGCAGTTACGACAGCGATGAGCAGTTCTTC. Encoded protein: CASSYDSDEQFF.

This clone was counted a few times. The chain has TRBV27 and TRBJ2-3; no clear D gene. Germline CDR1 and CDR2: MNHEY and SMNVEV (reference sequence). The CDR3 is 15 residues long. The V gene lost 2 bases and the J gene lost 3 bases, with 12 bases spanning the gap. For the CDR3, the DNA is TGTGCCAGCAGTTTAGTGGGGTTAAGGACAGATACGCAGTATTTT. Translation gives CASSLVGLRTDTQYF.